The 27 T cell receptor beta chains listed next were all sequenced from one sample in a study of CD8+CD57+ T cells in acquired aplastic anemia. CDR3 and TCR beta VDJ profiling relied on genomic DNA as the template. TCRdb independently ran MiXCR on the reads; one entry per CDR3 protein. Found here are about 150,000 distinct CDR3 sequences, around two fifths of them singletons; the top ten hold under 9%. The sequenced sample consisted of sorted CD4+, CD8+, or CD8+CD57+ T cells (not recorded which) from PBMCs. The receptor set was obtained from a human donor in good health, serving as a control.

This clonotype was recorded at least ten times. The chain employs TRBV9 and TRBJ2-3; 8 bases line up with TRBD1. In germline, CDR1 is SGDLS, CDR2 YYNGEE. The V and J ends lost 3 bases and 3 bases, in that order; junction bases with no gene match: 18. The length of the CDR3 is 19 residues. CDR3 protein: CASSASLLYRGTSTDTQYF. CDR3 DNA: TGTGCCAGCAGCGCATCCCTCCTTTACAGGGGGACATCGACAGATACGCAGTATTTT.

This clonotype came up many times. This chain joins TRBV5-4 and TRBJ1-1, with D unclear. Germline CDR1 and CDR2: SGHNT and YYREEE (reference sequence). The V end was cut by 4 bases, the J end by 1 base, with 8 bases between. There are 13 residues in the CDR3. The CDR3 spells CASSRDKNTEAFF. The CDR3, as DNA: TGTGCCAGCAGCCGCGACAAGAACACTGAAGCTTTCTTT. Full variable domain (remainder filled in from reference TRBV5-4 and TRBJ1-1): ETGVTQSPTHLIKTRGQQVTLRCSSQSGHNTVSWYQQALGQGPQFIFQYYREEENGRGNFPPRFSGLQFPNYSSELNVNALELDDSALYLCASSRDKNTEAFFGQGTRLTVV.

This chain links TRBV2 with TRBJ2-7; 7 nucleotides align to TRBD2. The V segment lost 5 bases and the J segment 3 bases; nucleotides outside the gene matches: 4. Germline assignment: CDR1 SNHLY and CDR2 FYNNEI. This CDR3 has 13 amino acids. The CDR3 DNA reads TGTGCCAGCAGTCCTGGACTAGTCTACGAGCAGTACTTC. It codes for CASSPGLVYEQYF.

V gene TRBV5-4 combines with J gene TRBJ1-4; D possibly corresponds to TRBD1 (5 bases). The CDR3 has 14 amino acids. V dropped 4 bases and J dropped 5 bases, with 12 bases sitting between them. CDR1 and CDR2 (germline): SGHNT, YYREEE (reference sequence). The CDR3 loop reads CASSVDRLNEKLFF. In DNA form, the CDR3 reads TGTGCCAGCAGCGTCGACAGACTGAATGAAAAACTGTTTTTT.

This clonotype was counted ten times or more. The CDR3 nucleotides are TGTGCCACCAGGGGGGAGCGGGGGACAGATACGCAGTATTTT. It specifies CATRGERGTDTQYF. V and J are TRBV24-1 and TRBJ2-3; TRBD2 agrees at 8 bases. V shed 7 bases and J 3 bases; nucleotides not matched to a gene: 5. The CDR3 is made up of 14 amino acids. Germline-derived CDR1 and CDR2 are KGHDR and SFDVKD.

Only a few counts were recorded for this clonotype. The J gene is TRBJ2-2, the V gene TRBV18; a possible D gene is TRBD1 (6 bases). The CDR3 has 15 amino acids. Germline CDR1 reads KGHSH; CDR2 reads LQKENI. With 4 bases removed from V and 4 bases from J, the gap between germline ends came to 13 bases. As DNA, the CDR3 is TGTGCCAGCTCACAAAACAGGGCGGTCACCGGGGAGCTGTTTTTT. Its protein is CASSQNRAVTGELFF. Looking up the rest from reference TRBV18 and TRBJ2-2 gives the full variable domain: NAGVMQNPRHLVRRRGQEARLRCSPMKGHSHVYWYRQLPEEGLKFMVYLQKENIIDESGMPKERFSAEFPKEGPSILRIQQVVRGDSAAYFCASSQNRAVTGELFFGEGSRLTVL.

The chain couples TRBV4-2 to TRBJ1-6, with 8 bases that match TRBD1. Trimming at V came to 1 base and at J to 6 bases, leaving 11 bases not matched to a gene. Germline CDR1 LGHNA, CDR2 YNFKEQ. This CDR3 contains 18 residues. CDR3 sequence reads: CASSQAWATGVGNSPLHF. The CDR3 DNA sequence: TGTGCCAGCAGCCAAGCTTGGGCGACAGGGGTGGGTAATTCACCCCTCCACTTT.

In regard to this clonotype: A much larger clonotype is one base distant, so this may be a read error. The chain links TRBV5-1 to TRBJ1-5; the match to TRBD1 covers 7 bases. The CDR3 contains 15 residues. Germline V gene data show CDR1 as SGHRS and CDR2 as YFSETQ. V was clipped by 6 bases and J by 7 bases; unmatched bases: 13. Here the CDR3 reads CASNEPGGGRQPQHF. In DNA, the CDR3 is TGCGCCAGCAACGAACCGGGAGGGGGCAGACAGCCCCAGCATTTT.

This clonotype was found a few times. The chain combines TRBV29-1 with TRBJ1-2, with TRBD1 as a possible D gene (5 bases). The CDR3 totals 13 residues. Trimming left V 7 bases short and J 6 bases short, with 18 bases between. Germline V lookup: CDR1 SQVTM, CDR2 ANQGSEA. The CDR3 coding sequence is TGCAGCGCTAAACGGTCAGGGCTCCATGGCTACACCTTC. Amino acid sequence: CSAKRSGLHGYTF.

This clonotype was counted at least ten times. The rearrangement links TRBV29-1 to TRBJ1-5; 7 bases map to TRBD1. Germline V CDR1 and CDR2: SQVTM, ANQGSEA. This CDR3 region has 14 residues. The trim removed 5 bases at V and 2 bases at J, leaving 6 bases unmatched. CDR3 sequence reads: CSVTTGMGNQPQHF. The DNA for the CDR3 is TGCAGCGTTACGACAGGGATGGGCAATCAGCCCCAGCATTTT.

This clonotype was seen only once. The DNA for the CDR3 is TGCAGCGTATCGGACAGTTATGGCTACACCTTC. This sequence encodes CSVSDSYGYTF. The V and J genes are TRBV29-1 and TRBJ1-2, with a tentative D call TRBD1 (6 bases). V shed 6 bases and J shed 5 bases, with 10 bases lying between them. The CDR3 extends over 11 amino acids. Per the germline V gene, CDR1 is SQVTM and CDR2 is ANQGSEA.

The V gene is TRBV2, the J gene TRBJ2-1; 7 nucleotides line up with TRBD2. Germline CDR1 SNHLY, CDR2 FYNNEI. The CDR3 sequence is 17 residues long. Losses at the gene ends were 0 bases for V and 7 bases for J; bases not matched to a gene: 12. This CDR3 is CASSEARAGVVRNEQFF. CDR3 sequence (DNA): TGTGCCAGCAGTGAAGCGCGGGCGGGAGTGGTTAGGAATGAGCAGTTCTTC.

V gene TRBV4-1 combines with J gene TRBJ2-1; 7 bases fit TRBD2. The CDR3 has 14 residues. The germline V gene has CDR1 MGHRA and CDR2 YSYEKL. V trimming: 1 base; J trimming: 7 bases; junction bases outside the gene matches: 4. The CDR3: CASSQVAGVNEQFF. Here the CDR3 DNA reads TGCGCCAGCAGCCAAGTGGCGGGGGTTAATGAGCAGTTCTTC.

J is TRBJ1-5 and V is TRBV12-3 or TRBV12-4, with 11 bases that match TRBD1. The CDR3 contains 15 residues. The J segment lost 6 bases and the V segment lost 0 bases, leaving 1 base of the junction unmatched. CDR3 bases: TGTGCCAGCAGTTTAGCAGGGACAGGGGGTCAGCCCCAGCATTTT. Protein product: CASSLAGTGGQPQHF.

The chain has TRBV20-1 and TRBJ1-2, with D possibly TRBD1 on 5 matching bases. The CDR3 loop spans 14 amino acids. V lost 5 bases to trimming and J lost 2 bases, with 15 bases between them. The germline V gene encodes CDR1 DFQATT and CDR2 SNEGSKA (reference sequence). The CDR3, as DNA: TGCAGTGCTTCAGTAACCGGGGGAAACTATGGCTACACCTTC. This codes for CSASVTGGNYGYTF.

The chain joins TRBV12-5 to TRBJ2-1, with D tentatively TRBD2 (6 bases). CDR1 is LGHNT and CDR2 is FRNRAP in the germline V gene. The V end lost 1 base, the J end lost 8 bases, and 21 bases lay between the germline ends. The CDR3 has 17 residues. CDR3 amino acids: CASGLGPDGSSPHEQFF. In DNA form, the CDR3 reads TGTGCTAGTGGTTTGGGACCAGACGGGAGTAGTCCCCATGAGCAGTTCTTC.

This clonotype was detected ten times or more. The chain recombines TRBV12-3 or TRBV12-4 with TRBJ1-1; D possibly corresponds to TRBD1 (6 bases). This CDR3 spans 14 amino acids. The ends were cut back, 2 bases at V and 4 bases at J, with 11 bases in the middle. The CDR3 protein is CASSLSQGPTEAFF. CDR3 in DNA: TGTGCCAGCAGTTTAAGCCAGGGGCCCACTGAAGCTTTCTTT.

This clonotype was recorded many times. The V gene is TRBV6-1, the J gene TRBJ1-2; 9 bases are shared with TRBD1. The V gene's germline CDR1 is MNHNS and CDR2 SASEGT. The CDR3 is 14 amino acids. With 6 bases clipped from V and 5 bases from J, the junction kept 7 bases outside the gene matches. CDR3 loop: CASSRTGAGYGYTF. The DNA of the CDR3 is TGTGCCAGCAGCCGGACAGGGGCTGGGTATGGCTACACCTTC.

There are many counts of this clonotype. V usage is TRBV5-1 and J usage is TRBJ2-2; TRBD1 matches 10 bases. This CDR3 region has 15 residues. Germline-derived CDR1 and CDR2 are SGHRS and YFSETQ. The junction had 5 bases not matched to a gene; V was cut back by 4 bases and J by 5 bases. The CDR3 region is CASSVTGGNTGELFF. In nucleotides, the CDR3 is TGCGCCAGCAGCGTGACAGGGGGCAATACCGGGGAGCTGTTTTTT.

The chain employs TRBV12-5 and TRBJ1-4, with TRBD1 matching over 9 bases. This CDR3 spans 15 amino acids. Germline V gene data show CDR1 as LGHNT and CDR2 as FRNRAP. Unmatched junction bases numbered 2, after V lost 1 base and J lost 5 bases. The DNA of the CDR3 is TGTGCTAGTGGTTTGGGACAGGGGGTAAATGAAAAACTGTTTTTT. Translated: CASGLGQGVNEKLFF. Looking up the rest from reference TRBV12-5 and TRBJ1-4 gives the full variable domain: DARVTQTPRHKVTEMGQEVTMRCQPILGHNTVFWYRQTMMQGLELLAYFRNRAPLDDSGMPKDRFSAEMPDATLATLKIQPSEPRDSAVYFCASGLGQGVNEKLFFGSGTQLSVL.

As regards this clonotype: This clone may be a read error of a much larger clone one base away. This sequence joins TRBV28 and TRBJ1-2, with D possibly TRBD1 on 5 matching bases. The CDR3 has 13 residues. V was clipped by 5 bases and J by 4 bases, with 11 bases between them. Germline V gene sequence: CDR1 MDHEN, CDR2 SYDVKM. The CDR3 region has the DNA TGTGCCAGCAGTCGGGGGGACGGCTATGGCTACACCTTC. Its protein product is CASSRGDGYGYTF.

The gene calls are TRBV19 and TRBJ2-3; TRBD1 aligns across 10 bases. CDR1 LNHDA and CDR2 SQIVND come from the germline V gene (reference sequence). The length of the CDR3 is 17 residues. The trim removed 9 bases at V and 5 bases at J, leaving 17 bases unmatched. CDR3 in amino acids: CASGLGLRQGAGDTQYF. Here the CDR3 DNA reads TGTGCCAGCGGCCTTGGATTAAGACAGGGGGCAGGAGATACGCAGTATTTT.

This chain uses TRBV18 with TRBJ1-1; 8 nucleotides align to TRBD1. This CDR3 has 17 amino acids. Germline loops: CDR1 KGHSH, CDR2 LQKENI. Unmatched junction bases numbered 9, after V lost 2 bases and J lost 1 base. CDR3 loop: CASSPGYVGTGNTEAFF. The CDR3 nucleotides are TGTGCCAGCTCACCAGGCTATGTTGGGACAGGGAACACTGAAGCTTTCTTT.

V usage is TRBV2 and J usage is TRBJ1-2; D unresolved. Germline V gene data show CDR1 as SNHLY and CDR2 as FYNNEI. The CDR3 sequence is 13 residues long. With 9 bases removed from V and 3 bases from J, the gap between germline ends came to 14 bases. This CDR3 reads CARKGGFDYGYTF. In DNA form, the CDR3 reads TGTGCCAGAAAAGGAGGGTTTGACTATGGCTACACCTTC.

The table lists this clonotype with many counts. The V gene is TRBV7-2, the J gene TRBJ1-4; no reliable D call. Germline V gene data show CDR1 as SGHTA and CDR2 as FQGNSA. This CDR3 contains 16 residues. V was clipped by 5 bases and J by 6 bases, with 19 bases between them. CDR3 in DNA: TGTGCCAGCAGCCCACCGGCCGGACCCGGGGATGAAAAACTGTTTTTT. The encoded protein is CASSPPAGPGDEKLFF.

The J gene is TRBJ2-1, the V gene TRBV9; D unresolved. Deletions cut 5 bases from V and 5 bases from J, with 8 bases between. There are 12 residues in the CDR3. Germline V gene sequence: CDR1 SGDLS, CDR2 YYNGEE. CDR3: CASSLWNNEQFF. The CDR3, as DNA: TGTGCCAGCAGTTTATGGAACAATGAGCAGTTCTTC.

J is TRBJ2-5 and V is TRBV15; TRBD1 matches at 8 bases. CDR3 length: 11 amino acids. Germline V CDR1 and CDR2: LNHNV, YYDKDF (reference sequence). J lost 9 bases, V lost 6 bases, and 3 bases had no gene match. Written as DNA, the CDR3 is TGTGCCACCAGTCCGGACAGGGCCCAGTACTTC. Translated, it gives CATSPDRAQYF. Using reference TRBV15 and TRBJ2-5 for the parts outside the CDR3, the full variable domain is DAMVIQNPRYQVTQFGKPVTLSCSQTLNHNVMYWYQQKSSQAPKLLFHYYDKDFNNEADTPDNFQSRRPNTSFCFLDIRSPGLGDTAMYLCATSPDRAQYFGPGTRLLVL.